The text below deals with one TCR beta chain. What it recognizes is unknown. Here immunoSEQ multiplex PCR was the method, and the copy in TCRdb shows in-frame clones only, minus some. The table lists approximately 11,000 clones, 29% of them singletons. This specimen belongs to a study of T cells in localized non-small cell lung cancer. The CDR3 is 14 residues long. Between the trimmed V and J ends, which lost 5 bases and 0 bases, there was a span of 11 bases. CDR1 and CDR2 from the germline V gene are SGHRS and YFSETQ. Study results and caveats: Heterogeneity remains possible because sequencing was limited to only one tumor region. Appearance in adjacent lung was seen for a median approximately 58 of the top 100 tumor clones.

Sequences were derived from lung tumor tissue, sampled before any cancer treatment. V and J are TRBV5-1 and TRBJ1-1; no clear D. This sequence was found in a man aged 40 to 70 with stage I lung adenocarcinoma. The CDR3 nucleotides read TGCGCCAGCAGTAAGGTACGCCTGAACACTGAAGCTTTCTTT. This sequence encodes CASSKVRLNTEAFF.